The 16 T cell receptor beta chains below were found in one sample sequenced in a study of blood T cells in healthy people across ages. A J-beta primer mix and a sample-barcoded 5' primer were used in a second PCR of roughly 7 to 12 cycles. TCRdb re-called the 5' RACE reads with MiXCR, one entry per CDR3 protein. The sample contains about 380,000 distinct CDR3 sequences, roughly half of which appear only once. The specimen sequenced was blood. Every receptor here comes from a man in his 60s in good health.

This clonotype was detected ten times or more. The CDR3, as DNA: TGTGCCAGCAGCTCTGACAGGGTTTATGGCTACACCTTC. Translating gives CASSSDRVYGYTF. The chain employs TRBV28 and TRBJ1-2, with TRBD1 matching over 7 bases. Trimming removed 6 bases from V and 5 bases from J; junction bases left unmatched: 6. The CDR3 totals 13 residues. Per the germline V gene, CDR1 is MDHEN and CDR2 is SYDVKM.

V gene TRBV7-9 combines with J gene TRBJ2-1; D uncertain. Germline V gene lookup returns CDR1 SEHNR and CDR2 FQNEAQ (reference sequence). The CDR3 totals 15 residues. V dropped 5 bases and J dropped 2 bases, with 13 bases sitting between them. The CDR3 DNA follows: TGTGCCAGCAGCATCTACAGACGACCCTACAATGAGCAGTTCTTC. This encodes CASSIYRRPYNEQFF.

The rearrangement links TRBV4-3 to TRBJ2-5; TRBD1 matches at 10 bases. This CDR3 comprises 15 residues. The V segment lost 5 bases and the J segment 1 base; nucleotides outside the gene matches: 4. Germline V gene lookup returns CDR1 LGHNA and CDR2 YSLEER. The CDR3 sequence is CASSRGTGVQETQYF. The DNA for the CDR3 is TGCGCCAGCAGCAGGGGGACAGGGGTCCAAGAGACCCAGTACTTC.

The chain employs TRBV7-6 and TRBJ1-2; TRBD1 is a possible D gene (5 bases). Germline V lookup: CDR1 SGHVS, CDR2 FNYEAQ. Deletions cut 5 bases from V and 7 bases from J, with 14 bases between. This CDR3 region has 13 residues. The CDR3 DNA sequence: TGTGCCAGCAGCGTGGAGGGCGGGGGTGGCTACACCTTC. Its protein is CASSVEGGGGYTF.

The rearrangement uses TRBV7-9 and TRBJ2-4, with a possible D match to TRBD1 (6 bases). Germline CDR1 SEHNR, CDR2 FQNEAQ (reference sequence). The CDR3 is 16 residues long. V was trimmed by 10 bases and J by 0 bases, leaving 19 bases between them. Written as DNA, the CDR3 is TGTGCCACCCAAAACAGGGCTGACCTAGCCAAAAACATTCAGTACTTC. Translated, it gives CATQNRADLAKNIQYF. The complete variable domain, with remaining parts taken from reference TRBV7-9 and TRBJ2-4, reads DTGVSQNPRHKITKRGQNVTFRCDPISEHNRLYWYRQTLGQGPEFLTYFQNEAQLEKSRLLSDRFSAERPKGSFSTLEIQRTEQGDSAMYLCATQNRADLAKNIQYFGAGTRLSVL.

The chain recombines TRBV10-3 with TRBJ2-1, with 8 bases identical to TRBD2. CDR3 length: 15 residues. Germline lookup yields CDR1 ENHRY and CDR2 SYGVKD. Trimming removed 6 bases from V and 0 bases from J; junction bases left unmatched: 4. CDR3 bases: TGTGCCATCAGAGACAGCGGGAGCTCCTACAATGAGCAGTTCTTC. Protein sequence: CAIRDSGSSYNEQFF.

For this clonotype: One end of the junction does not line up with germline, which may come from a read error. The chain recombines TRBV5-5 with TRBJ2-1; TRBD2 matches at 13 bases. Germline CDR1 SGHKS, CDR2 YYEKEE (reference sequence). The CDR3 totals 17 residues. As DNA, the CDR3 is TGTGCCAGCAGCACCGGACTAGCGGGAGTTTCCTACAAGGAGCAGTTCTTC. The encoded protein is CASSTGLAGVSYKEQFF.

In its sample, this clonotype was seen a few times. The chain has TRBV7-8 and TRBJ2-4, with D perhaps TRBD2 (7 bases). The germline V gene encodes CDR1 SGHVS and CDR2 FQNEAQ. This CDR3 region has 18 residues. Trimming removed 2 bases at V and 3 bases at J, with 20 bases between. CDR3 bases: TGTGCCAGCAGCTTACTAGGGAGGGGGGGGTCCTACAAAAACATTCAGTACTTC. Translation gives CASSLLGRGGSYKNIQYF.

The V and J genes are TRBV20-1 and TRBJ2-1, with 7 bases matching TRBD2. The germline V gene encodes CDR1 DFQATT and CDR2 SNEGSKA (reference sequence). V gave up 6 bases and J gave up 8 bases; unmatched junction bases: 13. There are 14 residues in the CDR3. The CDR3 protein is CSAPRTSTGDEQFF. CDR3 coding DNA: TGCAGTGCCCCTCGGACTAGTACTGGGGATGAGCAGTTCTTC.

Worth noting for this clonotype: Germline and junction disagree at one end, which may indicate a read error. The V call is TRBV7-2, the J call TRBJ2-4; TRBD2 matches at 8 bases. This CDR3 spans 15 amino acids. Germline V gives CDR1 SGHTA, CDR2 FQGNSA. CDR3 amino acids: CASSPPGLAENIQYF. Written as DNA, the CDR3 is TGTGCCAGCAGCCCCCCCGGACTAGCCGAAAACATTCAGTACTTC.

This clonotype was seen a few times. This sequence joins TRBV11-2 and TRBJ2-3; D perhaps matches TRBD1 (6 bases). The germline gives CDR1 SGHAT, CDR2 FQNNGV. The CDR3 is 15 residues long. Trimming left V 5 bases short and J 2 bases short, with 14 bases between. The CDR3 nucleotides are TGTGCCAGCAGCCGTCGGACAGACTTCACAGATACGCAGTATTTT. It specifies CASSRRTDFTDTQYF.

This chain uses TRBV19 with TRBJ2-7; D gene ambiguous. CDR3 length: 14 amino acids. Germline V CDR1 and CDR2: LNHDA, SQIVND (reference sequence). The V and J ends lost 5 bases and 3 bases respectively, with 14 bases between them. The CDR3 spells CASSSRAPSYEQYF. The CDR3 DNA is TGTGCCAGTAGTTCCCGGGCCCCGAGCTACGAGCAGTACTTC.

At least ten counts were recorded for this clonotype. The chain links TRBV12-3 or TRBV12-4 to TRBJ2-3; 10 nucleotides match TRBD2. J was trimmed by 4 bases and V by 5 bases; bases with no gene match: 15. The CDR3 totals 18 residues. CDR3 coding DNA: TGTGCCAGCAGTCCACTATTTACTAGCGGGAATGGCTCAGATACGCAGTATTTT. Its translation: CASSPLFTSGNGSDTQYF.

In this sample, this clonotype turned up a few times. V is TRBV7-3 and J is TRBJ2-3; possible D gene TRBD2, 5 bases. The ends were cut back, 0 bases at V and 5 bases at J, with 6 bases in the middle. From germline, CDR1 is SGHTA and CDR2 FQGTGA. The length of the CDR3 is 13 residues. CDR3 bases: TGTGCCAGCAGCTTAACGGCGGGAGATACGCAGTATTTT. Protein: CASSLTAGDTQYF.

This clonotype was seen at least ten times. This chain joins TRBV4-3 and TRBJ2-4; D remains ambiguous. The V end lost 4 bases, the J end lost 3 bases, and 10 bases lay between the germline ends. The germline gives CDR1 LGHNA, CDR2 YSLEER. CDR3 size: 14 residues. This CDR3 is CASSPPEVKNIQYF. Here the CDR3 DNA reads TGCGCCAGCAGCCCCCCCGAGGTCAAAAACATTCAGTACTTC.

The V gene is TRBV20-1, the J gene TRBJ2-7, with a weak D call TRBD2 (6 bases). This CDR3 has 14 residues. The ends were cut back, 6 bases at V and 11 bases at J, with 26 bases in the middle. Germline-derived CDR1 and CDR2 are DFQATT and SNEGSKA (reference sequence). The CDR3 here is CSAPSGSIQETEYF. The CDR3 DNA reads TGCAGTGCACCGTCCGGGAGCATACAAGAGACCGAGTACTTC.